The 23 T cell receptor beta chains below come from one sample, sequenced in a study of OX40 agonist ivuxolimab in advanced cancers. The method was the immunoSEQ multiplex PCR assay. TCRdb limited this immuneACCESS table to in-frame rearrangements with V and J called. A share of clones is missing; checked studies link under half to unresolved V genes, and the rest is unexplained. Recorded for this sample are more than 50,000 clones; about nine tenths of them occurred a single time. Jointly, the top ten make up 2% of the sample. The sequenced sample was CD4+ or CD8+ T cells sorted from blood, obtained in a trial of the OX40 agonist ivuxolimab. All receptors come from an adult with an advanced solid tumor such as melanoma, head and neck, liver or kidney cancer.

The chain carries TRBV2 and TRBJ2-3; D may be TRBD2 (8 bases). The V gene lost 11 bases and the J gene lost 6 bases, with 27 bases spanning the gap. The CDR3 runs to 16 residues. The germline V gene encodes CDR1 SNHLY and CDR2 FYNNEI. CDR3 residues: CASRGGVRDSTDTQYF. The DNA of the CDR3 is TGTGCCTCCCGGGGGGGGGTCAGGGACAGTACTGATACGCAGTATTTT.

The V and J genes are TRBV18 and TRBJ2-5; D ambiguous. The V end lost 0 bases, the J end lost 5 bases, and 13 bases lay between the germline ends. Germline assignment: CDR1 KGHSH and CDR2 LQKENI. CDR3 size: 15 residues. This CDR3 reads CASSPPLRSYETQYF. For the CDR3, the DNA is TGTGCCAGCTCACCACCGCTTCGGTCTTACGAGACCCAGTACTTC.

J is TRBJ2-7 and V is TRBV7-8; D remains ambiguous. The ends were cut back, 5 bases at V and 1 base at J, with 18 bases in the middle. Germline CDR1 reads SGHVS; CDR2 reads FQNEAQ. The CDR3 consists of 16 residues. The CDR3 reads CASSPTGSAVSYEQYF. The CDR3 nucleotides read TGTGCCAGCAGCCCGACTGGAAGTGCCGTTTCCTACGAGCAGTACTTC.

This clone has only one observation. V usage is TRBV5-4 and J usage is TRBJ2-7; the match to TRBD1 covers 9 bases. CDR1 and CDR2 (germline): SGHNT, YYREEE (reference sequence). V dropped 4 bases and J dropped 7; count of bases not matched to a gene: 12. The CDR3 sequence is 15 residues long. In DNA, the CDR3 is TGTGCCAGCAGCCAATCGCCACAGGGGGCGCGGGAGCAGTACTTC. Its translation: CASSQSPQGAREQYF.

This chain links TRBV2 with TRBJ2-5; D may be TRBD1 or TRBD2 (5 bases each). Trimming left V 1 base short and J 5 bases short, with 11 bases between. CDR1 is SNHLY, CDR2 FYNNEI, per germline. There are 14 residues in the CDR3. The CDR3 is CASSEGGALETQYF. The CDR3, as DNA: TGTGCCAGCAGTGAAGGAGGGGCGCTCGAGACCCAGTACTTC.

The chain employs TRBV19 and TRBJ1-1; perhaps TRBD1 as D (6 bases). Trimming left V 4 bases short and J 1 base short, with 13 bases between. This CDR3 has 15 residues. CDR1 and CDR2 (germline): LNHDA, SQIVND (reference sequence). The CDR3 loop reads CASSTSNRENTEAFF. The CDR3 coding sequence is TGTGCCAGTAGTACCTCCAACAGGGAGAACACTGAAGCTTTCTTT. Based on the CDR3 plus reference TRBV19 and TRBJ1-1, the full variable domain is DGGITQSPKYLFRKEGQNVTLSCEQNLNHDAMYWYRQDPGQGLRLIYYSQIVNDFQKGDIAEGYSVSREKKESFPLTVTSAQKNPTAFYLCASSTSNRENTEAFFGQGTRLTVV.

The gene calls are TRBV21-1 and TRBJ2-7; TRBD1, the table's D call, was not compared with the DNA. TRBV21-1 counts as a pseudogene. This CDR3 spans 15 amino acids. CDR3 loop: CASSKAPGGAYEQYF. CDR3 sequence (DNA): TGTGCCAGCAGCAAAGCCCCAGGGGGCGCCTACGAGCAGTACTTC.

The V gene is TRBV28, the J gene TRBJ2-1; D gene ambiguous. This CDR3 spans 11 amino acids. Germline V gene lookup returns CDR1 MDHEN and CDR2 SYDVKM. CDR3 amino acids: CAARSYNEQFF. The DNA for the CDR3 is TGTGCAGCACGCTCCTACAATGAGCAGTTCTTC.

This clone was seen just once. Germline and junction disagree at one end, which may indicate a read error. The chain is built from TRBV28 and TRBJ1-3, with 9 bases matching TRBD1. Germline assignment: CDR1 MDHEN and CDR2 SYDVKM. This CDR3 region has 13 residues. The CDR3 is CASSPGQGGGEHF. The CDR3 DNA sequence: TGTGCCAGCAGCCCGGGACAGGGAGGGGGTGAGCATTTT.

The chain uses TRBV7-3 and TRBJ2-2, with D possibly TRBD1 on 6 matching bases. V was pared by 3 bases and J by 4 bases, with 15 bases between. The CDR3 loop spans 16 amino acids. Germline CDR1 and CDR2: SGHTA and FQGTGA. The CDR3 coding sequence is TGTGCCAGCAGCTTGAATGGGGGCCCGGCCACCGGGGAGCTGTTTTTT. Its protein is CASSLNGGPATGELFF.

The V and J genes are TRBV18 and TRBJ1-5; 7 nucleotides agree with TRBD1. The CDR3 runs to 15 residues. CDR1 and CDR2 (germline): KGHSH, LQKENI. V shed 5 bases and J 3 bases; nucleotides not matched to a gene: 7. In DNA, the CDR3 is TGTGCCAGCTCATCGTTACAGGGGAACAATCAGCCCCAGCATTTT. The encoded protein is CASSSLQGNNQPQHF. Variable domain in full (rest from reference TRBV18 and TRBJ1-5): NAGVMQNPRHLVRRRGQEARLRCSPMKGHSHVYWYRQLPEEGLKFMVYLQKENIIDESGMPKERFSAEFPKEGPSILRIQQVVRGDSAAYFCASSSLQGNNQPQHFGDGTRLSIL.

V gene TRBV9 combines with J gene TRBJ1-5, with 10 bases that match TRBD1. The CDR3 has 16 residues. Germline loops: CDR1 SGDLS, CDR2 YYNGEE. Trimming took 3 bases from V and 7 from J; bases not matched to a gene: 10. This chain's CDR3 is CASSADDRGLGQPQHF. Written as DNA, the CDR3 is TGTGCCAGCAGCGCCGATGACAGGGGGCTTGGGCAGCCCCAGCATTTT. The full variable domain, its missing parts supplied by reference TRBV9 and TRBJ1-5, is DSGVTQTPKHLITATGQRVTLRCSPRSGDLSVYWYQQSLDQGLQFLIQYYNGEERAKGNILERFSAQQFPDLHSELNLSSLELGDSALYFCASSADDRGLGQPQHFGDGTRLSIL.

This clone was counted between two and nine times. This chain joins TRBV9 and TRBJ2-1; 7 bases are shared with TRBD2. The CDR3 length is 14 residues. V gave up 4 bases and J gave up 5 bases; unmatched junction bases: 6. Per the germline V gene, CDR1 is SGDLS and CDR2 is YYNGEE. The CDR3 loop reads CASSRSAGDNEQFF. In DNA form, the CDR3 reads TGTGCCAGCAGCCGCAGTGCGGGGGACAATGAGCAGTTCTTC.

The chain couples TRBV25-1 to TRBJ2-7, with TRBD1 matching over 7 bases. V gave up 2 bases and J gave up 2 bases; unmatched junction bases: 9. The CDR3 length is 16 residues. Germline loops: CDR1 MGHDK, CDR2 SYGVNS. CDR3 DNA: TGTGCCAGCAGTGAACTATCAGGGGGTAGGGCCTACGAGCAGTACTTC. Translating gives CASSELSGGRAYEQYF.

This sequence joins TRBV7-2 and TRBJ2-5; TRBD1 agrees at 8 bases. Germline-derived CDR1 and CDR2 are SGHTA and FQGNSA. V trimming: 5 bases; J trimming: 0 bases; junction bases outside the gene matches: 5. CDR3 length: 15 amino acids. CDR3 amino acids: CASSQGAGYQETQYF. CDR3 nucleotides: TGTGCCAGCAGCCAGGGGGCGGGGTACCAAGAGACCCAGTACTTC.

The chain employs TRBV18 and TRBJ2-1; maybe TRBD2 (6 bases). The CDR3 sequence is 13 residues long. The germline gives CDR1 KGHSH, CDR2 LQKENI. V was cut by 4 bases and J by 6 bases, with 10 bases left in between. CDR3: CASSRNGGNEQFF. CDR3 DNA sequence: TGTGCCAGCTCACGAAACGGGGGCAATGAGCAGTTCTTC.

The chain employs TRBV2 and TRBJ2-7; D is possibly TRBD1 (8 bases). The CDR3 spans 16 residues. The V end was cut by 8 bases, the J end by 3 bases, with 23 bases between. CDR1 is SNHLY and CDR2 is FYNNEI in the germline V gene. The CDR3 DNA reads TGTGCCAGCGGCGGGGGCCGGACAGGGTCGTACTACGAGCAGTACTTC. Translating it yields CASGGGRTGSYYEQYF.

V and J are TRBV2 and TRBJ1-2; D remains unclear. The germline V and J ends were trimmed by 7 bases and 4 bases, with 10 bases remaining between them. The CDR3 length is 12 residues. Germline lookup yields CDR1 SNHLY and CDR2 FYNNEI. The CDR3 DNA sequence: TGTGCCAGCACCGGACGGTCCTATGGCTACACCTTC. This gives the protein CASTGRSYGYTF.

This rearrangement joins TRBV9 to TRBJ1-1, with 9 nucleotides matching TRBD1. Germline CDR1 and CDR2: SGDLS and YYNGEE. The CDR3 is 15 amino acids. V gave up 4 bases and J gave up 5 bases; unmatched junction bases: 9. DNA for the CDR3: TGTGCCAGCAGCCAGGACAGGGGAAAACGGACTGAAGCTTTCTTT. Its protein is CASSQDRGKRTEAFF.

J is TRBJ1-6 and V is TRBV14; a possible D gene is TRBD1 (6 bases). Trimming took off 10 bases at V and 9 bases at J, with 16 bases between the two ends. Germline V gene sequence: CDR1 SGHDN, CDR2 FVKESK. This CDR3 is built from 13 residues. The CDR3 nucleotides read TGTGCCACTAACACAGGGCCGTCTTCACCCCTCCACTTT. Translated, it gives CATNTGPSSPLHF.

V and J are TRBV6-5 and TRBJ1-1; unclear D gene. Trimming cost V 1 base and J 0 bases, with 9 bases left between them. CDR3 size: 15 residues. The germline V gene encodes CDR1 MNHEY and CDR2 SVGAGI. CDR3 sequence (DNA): TGTGCCAGCAGTTACTGGGGTGAGTTGAACACTGAAGCTTTCTTT. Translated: CASSYWGELNTEAFF.

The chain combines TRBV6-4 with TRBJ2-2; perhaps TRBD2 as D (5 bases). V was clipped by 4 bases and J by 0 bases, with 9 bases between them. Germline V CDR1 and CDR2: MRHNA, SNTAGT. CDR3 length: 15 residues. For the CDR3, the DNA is TGTGCCAGCAGTGCGGACTGGGCGAACACCGGGGAGCTGTTTTTT. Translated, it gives CASSADWANTGELFF.

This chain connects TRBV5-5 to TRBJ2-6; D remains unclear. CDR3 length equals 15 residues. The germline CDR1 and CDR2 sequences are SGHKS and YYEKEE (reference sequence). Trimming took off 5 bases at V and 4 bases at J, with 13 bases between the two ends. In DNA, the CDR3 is TGTGCCAGCAGAAAGGACGGCCCGGGGGCCAACGTCCTGACTTTC. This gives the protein CASRKDGPGANVLTF.